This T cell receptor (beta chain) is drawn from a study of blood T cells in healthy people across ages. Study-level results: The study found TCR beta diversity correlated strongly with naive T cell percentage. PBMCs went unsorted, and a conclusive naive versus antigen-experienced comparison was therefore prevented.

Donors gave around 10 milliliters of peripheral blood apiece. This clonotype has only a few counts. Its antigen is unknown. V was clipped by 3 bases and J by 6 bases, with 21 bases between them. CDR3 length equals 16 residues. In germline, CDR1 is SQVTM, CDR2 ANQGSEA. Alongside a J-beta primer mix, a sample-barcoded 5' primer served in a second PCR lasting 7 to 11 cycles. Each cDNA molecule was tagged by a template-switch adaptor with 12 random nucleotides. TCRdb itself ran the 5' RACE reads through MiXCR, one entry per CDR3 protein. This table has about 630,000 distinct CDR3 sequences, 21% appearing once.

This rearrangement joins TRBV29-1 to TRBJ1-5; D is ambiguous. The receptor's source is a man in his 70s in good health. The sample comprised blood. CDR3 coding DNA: TGCAGCGTTGACCGAGACAAGATCCTTCCAGGTCAGCCCCAGCATTTT. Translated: CSVDRDKILPGQPQHF.